A single sample is the source of the 10 T cell receptor beta chains below, sequenced in a study of T cells after yellow fever vaccination. TCRdb processed the 5' RACE reads anew with MiXCR; each CDR3 protein has one entry. The sample consists of about 330,000 distinct CDR3 sequences, around 6.8% of them appearing once. The sample here was PBMCs, taken around 45 days after the first yellow fever vaccination. The receptors originated from a man between 18 and 29 years old who received the YFV17D yellow fever vaccine.

A few counts support this clonotype. The CDR3 loop is CASSRQGPDNSPLHF. CDR3 nucleotides: TGTGCCAGCAGCCGACAGGGACCCGATAATTCACCCCTCCACTTT. The genes are TRBV6-1 and TRBJ1-6; the match to TRBD1 covers 7 bases. The germline CDR1 and CDR2 sequences are MNHNS and SASEGT. V lost 6 bases, J lost 5 bases, and 7 bases stayed unmatched. This CDR3 has 15 residues.

The CDR3 loop reads CASSQDVGAKTQYF. Here the CDR3 DNA reads TGCGCCAGCAGCCAAGATGTGGGGGCCAAGACCCAGTACTTC. This chain uses TRBV4-3 with TRBJ2-5, with D maybe TRBD1 (6 bases). Trimming took off 0 bases at V and 6 bases at J, with 11 bases between the two ends. Germline V CDR1 and CDR2: LGHNA, YSLEER. The CDR3 extends over 14 amino acids.

There are a few counts of this clonotype. The chain has TRBV7-8 and TRBJ2-1; D is unclear. This CDR3 spans 14 amino acids. The V end was cut by 3 bases, the J end by 9 bases, with 15 bases between. Per germline, CDR1 SGHVS and CDR2 FQNEAQ. The CDR3 DNA reads TGTGCCAGCAGCTTGTCGTCCCGAGACGGTGAGCAGTTCTTC. Translated: CASSLSSRDGEQFF.

This clonotype was detected once. The V gene is TRBV28, the J gene TRBJ2-1; TRBD1 or TRBD2 may be the D gene (5 bases each). V shed 8 bases and J shed 4 bases, with 12 bases lying between them. Per the germline V gene, CDR1 is MDHEN and CDR2 is SYDVKM. The CDR3 sequence is 13 residues long. CDR3 coding DNA: TGTGCCAGCCTCTCGTGGGGGTACAATGAGCAGTTCTTC. Translated: CASLSWGYNEQFF.

This clonotype was seen a few times. The rearrangement links TRBV10-2 to TRBJ2-5, with D possibly being TRBD1 (5 bases). Per the germline V gene, CDR1 is WSHSY and CDR2 is SAAADI. Trimming stripped 6 bases from V and 2 bases from J, with 28 bases between. The CDR3 totals 19 residues. The chain's CDR3 is CASRARLGAKEGKQETQYF. The CDR3 nucleotides are TGCGCCAGCAGAGCCCGGCTTGGGGCGAAGGAAGGAAAGCAAGAGACCCAGTACTTC.

This chain links TRBV7-9 with TRBJ1-1; no clear D. Germline V CDR1 and CDR2: SEHNR, FQNEAQ (reference sequence). This CDR3 is 15 amino acids long. V gave up 1 base and J gave up 2 bases, with 11 bases separating them. The CDR3 loop is CASSLVGRPNTEAFF. The CDR3 DNA reads TGTGCCAGCAGCTTAGTCGGCAGACCAAACACTGAAGCTTTCTTT.

The chain uses TRBV7-8 and TRBJ2-2, with D possibly being TRBD1 or TRBD2 (5 bases each). Per the germline V gene, CDR1 is SGHVS and CDR2 is FQNEAQ. There are 16 residues in the CDR3. V gave up 1 base and J gave up 1 base, with 10 bases separating them. Here the CDR3 reads CASSLGGSLNTGELFF. The DNA for the CDR3 is TGTGCCAGCAGCTTAGGGGGGAGTTTGAACACCGGGGAGCTGTTTTTT.

The chain has TRBV5-1 and TRBJ1-2; 9 nucleotides agree with TRBD1. The CDR3 loop spans 14 amino acids. Trimming removed 6 bases from V and 6 bases from J; junction bases left unmatched: 9. Per germline, CDR1 SGHRS and CDR2 YFSETQ. CDR3 in DNA: TGCGCCAGCACCTCACAGGGGGCGTCGAATGGCTACACCTTC. Its translation is CASTSQGASNGYTF.

This chain connects TRBV9 to TRBJ2-7; the D gene is possibly TRBD1 (6 bases). V gave up 1 base and J gave up 6 bases, with 17 bases separating them. Germline V lookup: CDR1 SGDLS, CDR2 YYNGEE. This CDR3 spans 15 amino acids. DNA for the CDR3: TGTGCCAGCAGCGTACTGGGACACTCAATGGGCGAGCAGTACTTC. Residues: CASSVLGHSMGEQYF.

This chain connects TRBV12-3 or TRBV12-4 to TRBJ1-4; no clear D gene. V was clipped by 2 bases and J by 8 bases, with 12 bases between them. The CDR3 extends over 14 amino acids. CDR3 residues: CASSLSRGEEKLFF. The CDR3 nucleotides read TGTGCCAGCAGTTTATCCCGGGGAGAGGAAAAACTGTTTTTT.